A single sample is the source of the 8 T cell receptor beta chains below, sequenced in a study of cytotoxic CD8 clonotypes in ibrutinib-treated CLL. Clones were read by immunoSEQ multiplex PCR, and TCRdb kept only the in-frame ones, dropping some. The sample yields 15,000 or so clones, 64% seen once. The sequencing here drew on PBMCs, taken before ibrutinib treatment. Every receptor here comes from a human donor with chronic lymphocytic leukemia.

The rearrangement joins TRBV7-9 to TRBJ1-1; tentative D call: TRBD1 (5 bases). Trimming left V 3 bases short and J 5 bases short, with 13 bases between. Germline CDR1 SEHNR, CDR2 FQNEAQ (reference sequence). The CDR3 is 14 residues long. Here the CDR3 DNA reads TGTGCCAGCAGCTTTGACAGAGGACGGACTGAAGCTTTCTTT. The encoded protein is CASSFDRGRTEAFF.

This chain connects TRBV9 to TRBJ2-7; no clear D gene. Germline assignment: CDR1 SGDLS and CDR2 YYNGEE. There are 13 residues in the CDR3. V lost 3 bases to trimming and J lost 0 bases, with 7 bases between them. CDR3 nucleotide sequence: TGTGCCAGCAGCGGGTTATACTCCTACGAGCAGTACTTC. Protein: CASSGLYSYEQYF.

The V and J genes are TRBV19 and TRBJ1-5; D is perhaps TRBD1 (6 bases). Trimming shortened V by 7 bases and J by 1 base, and 14 bases separated the two germline ends. The CDR3 length is 15 residues. The germline CDR1 and CDR2 sequences are LNHDA and SQIVND (reference sequence). CDR3 sequence (DNA): TGTGCCAGTAAATCAGAACAGGGCAGCAATCAGCCCCAGCATTTT. It encodes CASKSEQGSNQPQHF.

V is TRBV19 and J is TRBJ1-1, with D possibly TRBD1 on 5 matching bases. Trimming stripped 3 bases from V and 3 bases from J, with 11 bases between. This CDR3 is 14 amino acids long. The germline gives CDR1 LNHDA, CDR2 SQIVND (reference sequence). The CDR3 loop is CASSIRQRYTEAFF. The CDR3 DNA is TGTGCCAGTAGTATTAGACAGAGATACACTGAAGCTTTCTTT.

This clone has just one count. The rearrangement joins TRBV14 to TRBJ2-7; no definite D call. V lost 4 bases and J lost 4, with 20 bases in between. Germline-derived CDR1 and CDR2 are SGHDN and FVKESK. The CDR3 totals 16 residues. Written as DNA, the CDR3 is TGTGCCAGCAGCCCCGAAGGCTCACAAGGCCTTTACGAGCAGTACTTC. It translates to CASSPEGSQGLYEQYF.

The chain links TRBV9 to TRBJ2-3, with D tentatively TRBD1 (6 bases). The V end lost 4 bases, the J end lost 4 bases, and 13 bases lay between the germline ends. This CDR3 spans 14 amino acids. Germline CDR1 SGDLS, CDR2 YYNGEE. CDR3 sequence reads: CASSTQGWADTQYF. The DNA for the CDR3 is TGTGCCAGCAGCACACAGGGTTGGGCAGATACGCAGTATTTT.

V is TRBV12-5 and J is TRBJ1-6; a possible D gene is TRBD1 (5 bases). This CDR3 has 14 residues. The germline gives CDR1 LGHNT, CDR2 FRNRAP. V was clipped by 9 bases and J by 4 bases, with 13 bases between them. This CDR3 reads CASILGPYNSPLHF. The CDR3 nucleotides read TGTGCTAGCATTTTGGGGCCTTATAATTCACCCCTCCACTTT.

This clone has a handful of counts. DNA for the CDR3: TGTGCCAGCAGCCAAGGAGGGACGAACACTGAAGCTTTCTTT. Residues: CASSQGGTNTEAFF. The chain employs TRBV4-2 and TRBJ1-1; maybe TRBD1 (5 bases). CDR3 length equals 14 residues. From germline, CDR1 is LGHNA and CDR2 YNFKEQ. With 1 base removed from V and 1 base from J, the gap between germline ends came to 7 bases.